This T cell receptor (beta chain) was observed in a study of identical twins. TCRdb redid the calling of the 5' RACE reads with MiXCR, one entry per CDR3 protein. The sample includes 1.5 million to 2 million distinct CDR3 sequences, about 32% of them seen just once. This CDR3 region has 14 residues. The germline V and J ends were trimmed by 8 bases and 4 bases, with 18 bases remaining between them. CDR1 is SGHRS, CDR2 YFSETQ, per germline. This clonotype came up a few times. The chain has TRBV5-1 and TRBJ2-5; D gene unclear. The specimen was cord blood. This TCR came from a newborn girl in good health. The CDR3 is CASALEGLRETQYF. The CDR3 DNA is TGCGCCAGTGCCCTCGAAGGGCTTCGAGAGACCCAGTACTTC.